The TCR beta chain described here comes from a study of T cell responses to AZD1222 COVID-19 vaccine. The data were produced by immunoSEQ multiplex PCR, yet TCRdb's version contains in-frame clones alone and is incomplete. The sample carries 100,000 to 140,000 clones, around 91% recorded once. CDR1 and CDR2 from the germline V gene are MNHEY and SVGAGI. This CDR3 is 13 amino acids long. V was trimmed by 3 bases and J by 7 bases, leaving 12 bases between them. Specimen: peripheral blood, collected on day 0 of AZD1222 vaccination. The receptor comes from an adult in good health. This chain connects TRBV6-5 to TRBJ1-1; D is possibly TRBD1 (5 bases). Here the CDR3 reads CASSYEGWGEAFF. The CDR3 DNA follows: TGTGCCAGCAGTTATGAGGGGTGGGGTGAAGCTTTCTTT.